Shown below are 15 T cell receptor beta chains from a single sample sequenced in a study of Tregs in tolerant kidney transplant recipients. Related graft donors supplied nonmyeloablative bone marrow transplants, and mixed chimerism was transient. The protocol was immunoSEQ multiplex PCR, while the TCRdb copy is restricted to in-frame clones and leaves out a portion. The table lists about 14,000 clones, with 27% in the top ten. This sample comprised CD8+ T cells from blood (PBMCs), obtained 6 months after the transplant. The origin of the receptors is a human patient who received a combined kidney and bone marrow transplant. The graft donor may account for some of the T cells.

The CDR3 reads CASSPPGGTNEKLFF. The covered CDR3 bases are TGTGCCAGCAGCCCCCCGGGTGGGACTAATGAAAAA. This chain links TRBV11-2 with TRBJ1-4; D is unresolved. The read ends 3 residues shy of where the CDR3 ends; the end is completed using the germline J gene. The germline V gene has CDR1 SGHAT and CDR2 FQNNGV. Trimming pared 5 bases from V and 2 bases from J, leaving 12 bases between. CDR3 length equals 15 residues.

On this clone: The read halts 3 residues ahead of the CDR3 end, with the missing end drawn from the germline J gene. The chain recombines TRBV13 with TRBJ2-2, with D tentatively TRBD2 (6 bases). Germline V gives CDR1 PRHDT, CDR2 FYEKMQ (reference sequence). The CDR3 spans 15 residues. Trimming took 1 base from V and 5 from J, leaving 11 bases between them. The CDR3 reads CASSLAPAGTGELFF. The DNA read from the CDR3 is TGTGCCAGCAGCTTAGCTCCGGCGGGGACCGGGGAG.

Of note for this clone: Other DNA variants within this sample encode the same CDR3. CDR3 in amino acids: CASSLARVLPYEQYF. CDR3 bases read: TGTGCCAGCAGCTTAGCCCGGGTCCTCCCCTACGAG. V usage is TRBV7-9 and J usage is TRBJ2-7; D is undetermined. The DNA ends 3 residues before the CDR3 does, and the rest of the CDR3 is filled in from the germline J gene. Germline loops: CDR1 SEHNR, CDR2 FQNEAQ (reference sequence). V dropped 0 bases and J dropped 2 bases, with 11 bases sitting between them. This CDR3 comprises 15 residues.

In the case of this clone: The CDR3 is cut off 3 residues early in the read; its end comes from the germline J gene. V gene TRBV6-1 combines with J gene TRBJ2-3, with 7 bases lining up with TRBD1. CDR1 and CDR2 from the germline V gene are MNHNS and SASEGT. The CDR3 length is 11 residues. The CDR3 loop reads CASSEGQPQYF. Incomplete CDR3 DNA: TGTGCCAGCAGTGAGGGACAGCCG.

CDR3: CASSDRPYEQYF. The part of the CDR3 DNA that was read is TGTGCCAGCAGCGACAGGCCCTACGAG. The rearrangement uses TRBV13 and TRBJ2-7, with a weak D call TRBD1 (6 bases). The CDR3 goes on 3 residues after the read ends, and that part is filled in from the germline J gene. V lost 5 bases, J lost 2 bases, and 7 bases lay in between. In germline, CDR1 is PRHDT, CDR2 FYEKMQ (reference sequence). The CDR3 runs 12 residues.

Incomplete CDR3 DNA: TGTGCCAGTAGAAGGGGTGATACG. Amino acid sequence: CASRRGDT. The full CDR3 protein is CASRRGDTQYF. J is TRBJ2-3 and V is TRBV19, with D perhaps TRBD1 (5 bases). The read terminates 3 residues ahead of where the CDR3 ends, so the germline J gene completes it. V was clipped by 6 bases and J by 6 bases, with 7 bases between them. Germline CDR1 is LNHDA and CDR2 is SQIVND (reference sequence). The length of the CDR3 is 11 residues.

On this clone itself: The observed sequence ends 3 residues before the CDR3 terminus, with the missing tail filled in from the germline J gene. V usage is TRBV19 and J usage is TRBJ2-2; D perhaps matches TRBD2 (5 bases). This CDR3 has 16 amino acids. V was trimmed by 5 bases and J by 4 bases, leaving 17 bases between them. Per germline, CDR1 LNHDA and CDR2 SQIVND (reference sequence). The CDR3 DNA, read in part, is TGTGCCAGTAGTGCGGACCCCCCTCGGGGCACCGGGGAG. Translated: CASSADPPRGTGE. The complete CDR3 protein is CASSADPPRGTGELFF.

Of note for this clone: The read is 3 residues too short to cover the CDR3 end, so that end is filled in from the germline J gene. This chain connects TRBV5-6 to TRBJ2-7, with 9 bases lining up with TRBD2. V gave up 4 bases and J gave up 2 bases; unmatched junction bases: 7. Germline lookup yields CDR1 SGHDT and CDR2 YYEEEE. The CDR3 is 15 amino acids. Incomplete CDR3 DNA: TGTGCCAGCAGCCAGCCTAGCGGGACACCCTACGAG. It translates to CASSQPSGTPYE. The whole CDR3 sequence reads CASSQPSGTPYEQYF.

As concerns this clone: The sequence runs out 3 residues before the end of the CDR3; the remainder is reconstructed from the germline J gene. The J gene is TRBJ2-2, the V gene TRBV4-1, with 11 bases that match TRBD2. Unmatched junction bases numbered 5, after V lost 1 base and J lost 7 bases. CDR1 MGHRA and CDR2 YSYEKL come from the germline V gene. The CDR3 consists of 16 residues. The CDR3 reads CASSQALAGGVGELFF. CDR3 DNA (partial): TGCGCCAGCAGCCAAGCCCTAGCGGGGGGTGTCGGGGAG.

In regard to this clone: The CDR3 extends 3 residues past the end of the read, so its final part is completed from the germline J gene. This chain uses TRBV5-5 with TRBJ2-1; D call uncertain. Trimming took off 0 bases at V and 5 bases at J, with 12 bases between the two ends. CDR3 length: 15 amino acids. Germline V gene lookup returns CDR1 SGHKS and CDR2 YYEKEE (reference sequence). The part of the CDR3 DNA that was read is TGTGCCAGCAGCTTGGTGGGCAGTTCTAACAATGAG. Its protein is CASSLVGSSNNE. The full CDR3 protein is CASSLVGSSNNEQFF.

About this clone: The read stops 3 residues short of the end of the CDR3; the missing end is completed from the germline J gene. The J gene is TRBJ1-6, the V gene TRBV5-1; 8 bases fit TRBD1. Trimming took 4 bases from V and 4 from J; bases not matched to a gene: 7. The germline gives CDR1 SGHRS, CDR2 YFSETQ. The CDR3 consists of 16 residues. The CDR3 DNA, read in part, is TGCGCCAGCAGCCCGGGACAGGAATCGTATAATTCACCC. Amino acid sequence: CASSPGQESYNSP. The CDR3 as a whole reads CASSPGQESYNSPLHF. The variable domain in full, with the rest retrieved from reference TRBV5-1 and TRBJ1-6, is KAGVTQTPRYLIKTRGQQVTLSCSPISGHRSVSWYQQTPGQGLQFLFEYFSETQRNKGNFPGRFSGRQFSNSRSEMNVSTLELGDSALYLCASSPGQESYNSPLHFGNGTRLTVT.

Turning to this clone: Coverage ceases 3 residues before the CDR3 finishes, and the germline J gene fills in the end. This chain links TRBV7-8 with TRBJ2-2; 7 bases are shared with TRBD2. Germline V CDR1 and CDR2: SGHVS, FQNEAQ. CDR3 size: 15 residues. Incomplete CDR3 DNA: TGTGCCAGCAGCTTAGGGACACCTGAGCGGGAAAAG. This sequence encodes CASSLGTPEREK. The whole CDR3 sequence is CASSLGTPEREKLFF.

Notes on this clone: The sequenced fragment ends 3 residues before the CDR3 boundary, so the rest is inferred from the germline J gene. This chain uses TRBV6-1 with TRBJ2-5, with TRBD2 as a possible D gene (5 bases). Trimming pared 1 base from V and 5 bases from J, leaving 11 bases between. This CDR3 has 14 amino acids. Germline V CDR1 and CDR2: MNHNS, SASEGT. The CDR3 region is CASSEVPGMETQYF. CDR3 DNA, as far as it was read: TGTGCCAGCAGTGAAGTCCCGGGGATGGAGACC.

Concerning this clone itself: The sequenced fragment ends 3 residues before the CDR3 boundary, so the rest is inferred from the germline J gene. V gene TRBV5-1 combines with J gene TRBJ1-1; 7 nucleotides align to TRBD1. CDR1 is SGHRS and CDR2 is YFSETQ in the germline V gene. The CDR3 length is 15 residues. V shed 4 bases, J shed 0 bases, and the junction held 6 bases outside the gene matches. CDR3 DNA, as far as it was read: TGCGCCAGCAGCCTTTACAGGGGAATGAACACTGAA. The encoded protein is CASSLYRGMNTE. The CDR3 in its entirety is CASSLYRGMNTEAFF.

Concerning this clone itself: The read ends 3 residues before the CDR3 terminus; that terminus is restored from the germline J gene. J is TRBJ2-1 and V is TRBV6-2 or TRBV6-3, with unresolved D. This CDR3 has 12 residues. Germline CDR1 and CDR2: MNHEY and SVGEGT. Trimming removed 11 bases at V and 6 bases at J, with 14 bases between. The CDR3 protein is CAADSFRNEQFF. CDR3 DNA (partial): TGTGCCGCCGACTCGTTCCGCAATGAG.